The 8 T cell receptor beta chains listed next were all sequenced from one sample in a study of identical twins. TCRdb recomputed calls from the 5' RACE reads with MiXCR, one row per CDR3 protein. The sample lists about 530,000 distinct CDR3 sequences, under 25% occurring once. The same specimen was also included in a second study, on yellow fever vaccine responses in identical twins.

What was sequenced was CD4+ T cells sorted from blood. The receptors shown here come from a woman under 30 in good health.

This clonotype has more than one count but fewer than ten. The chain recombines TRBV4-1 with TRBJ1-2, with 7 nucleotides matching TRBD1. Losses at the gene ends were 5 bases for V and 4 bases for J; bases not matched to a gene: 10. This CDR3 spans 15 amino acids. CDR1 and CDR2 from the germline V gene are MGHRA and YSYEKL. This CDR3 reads CASSSHRGFGYGYTF. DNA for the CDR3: TGCGCCAGCAGCTCCCACAGGGGATTTGGCTATGGCTACACCTTC.

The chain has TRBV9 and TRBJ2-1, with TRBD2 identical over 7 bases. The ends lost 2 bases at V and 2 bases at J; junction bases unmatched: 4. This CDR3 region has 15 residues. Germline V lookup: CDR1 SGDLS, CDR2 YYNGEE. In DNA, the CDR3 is TGTGCCAGCAGCGTGGGGACTACCGCCTACAATGAGCAGTTCTTC. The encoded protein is CASSVGTTAYNEQFF. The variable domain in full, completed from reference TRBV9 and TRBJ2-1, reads DSGVTQTPKHLITATGQRVTLRCSPRSGDLSVYWYQQSLDQGLQFLIQYYNGEERAKGNILERFSAQQFPDLHSELNLSSLELGDSALYFCASSVGTTAYNEQFFGPGTRLTVL.

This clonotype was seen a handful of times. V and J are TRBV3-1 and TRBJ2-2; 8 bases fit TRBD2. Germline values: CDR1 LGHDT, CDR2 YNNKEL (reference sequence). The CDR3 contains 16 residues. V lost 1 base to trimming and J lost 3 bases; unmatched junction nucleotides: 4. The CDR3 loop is CASSQGLAGYTGELFF. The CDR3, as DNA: TGTGCCAGCAGCCAAGGGCTAGCGGGCTACACCGGGGAGCTGTTTTTT.

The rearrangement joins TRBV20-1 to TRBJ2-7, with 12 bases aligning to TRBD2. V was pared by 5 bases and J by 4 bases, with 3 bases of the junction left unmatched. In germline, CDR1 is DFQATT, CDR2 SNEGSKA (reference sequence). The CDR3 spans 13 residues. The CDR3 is CSALLAGGYEQYF. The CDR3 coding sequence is TGCAGTGCTCTTCTAGCGGGAGGGTACGAGCAGTACTTC.

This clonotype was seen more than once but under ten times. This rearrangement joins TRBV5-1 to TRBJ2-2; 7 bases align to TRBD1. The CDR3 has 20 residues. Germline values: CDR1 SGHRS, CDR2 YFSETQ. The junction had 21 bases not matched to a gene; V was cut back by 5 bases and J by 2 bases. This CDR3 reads CASRTQGVPTDRTNTGELFF. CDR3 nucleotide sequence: TGCGCCAGCAGAACTCAGGGGGTTCCTACGGATAGGACAAACACCGGGGAGCTGTTTTTT.

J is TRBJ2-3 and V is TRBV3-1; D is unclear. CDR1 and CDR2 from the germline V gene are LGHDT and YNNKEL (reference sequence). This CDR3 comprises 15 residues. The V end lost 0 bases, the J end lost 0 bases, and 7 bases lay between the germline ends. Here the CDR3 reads CASSQDPASTDTQYF. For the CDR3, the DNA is TGTGCCAGCAGCCAAGATCCAGCTAGCACAGATACGCAGTATTTT.

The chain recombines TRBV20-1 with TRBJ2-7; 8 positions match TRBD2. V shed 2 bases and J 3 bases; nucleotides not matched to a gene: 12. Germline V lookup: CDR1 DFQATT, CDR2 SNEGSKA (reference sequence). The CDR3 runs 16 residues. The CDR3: CSARPSRTSYSYEQYF. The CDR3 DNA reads TGCAGTGCTAGACCCTCGAGGACTAGCTATAGCTACGAGCAGTACTTC.

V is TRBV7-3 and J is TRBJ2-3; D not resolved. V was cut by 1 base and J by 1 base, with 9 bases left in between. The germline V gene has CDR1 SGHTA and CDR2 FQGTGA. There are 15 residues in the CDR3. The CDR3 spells CASSLMLGGTDTQYF. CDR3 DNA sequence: TGTGCCAGCAGCTTAATGCTAGGAGGCACAGATACGCAGTATTTT.